The T cell receptor (beta chain) under discussion was sequenced for a study of shared clonotypes between healthy human individuals. About the study: Donors were a couple of women and a few men aged 18 to 49. Three plates each covered CD4 naive and memory; CD8 naive two, CD8 memory one. Study findings and constraints: Sampling included only blood; tissue repertoires likely differ.

Source study methods: ImmunoSEQ sequences covered only the junction and lacked quality scores; filtering therefore differed. Sequencing was performed with immunoSEQ multiplex PCR; in TCRdb, only in-frame clones are kept and a portion is missing. That table gives V, J and clone size, and the DNA gave D and trimming. Counted here are under 350,000 clones, around 90% occurring once; the ten biggest clones make up around 15%. Germline V gives CDR1 MRHNA, CDR2 SNTAGT. The junction had 15 bases not matched to a gene; V was cut back by 7 bases and J by 7 bases. This CDR3 contains 16 residues. With respect to this clone: Its antigen is currently unknown.

This chain connects TRBV6-4 to TRBJ1-4, with 7 bases matching TRBD1. Sequencing input: memory CD8+ T cells sorted from blood. Regarding subset: CD45RO+ cells pooled with CCR7-negative TemRA cells. The receptor was isolated from a man aged 18 to 29 in good health. The CDR3, as DNA: TGTGCCAGCACCCCTAGGGGGCGAGGGATGATTGAAAAACTGTTTTTT. Protein product: CASTPRGRGMIEKLFF.